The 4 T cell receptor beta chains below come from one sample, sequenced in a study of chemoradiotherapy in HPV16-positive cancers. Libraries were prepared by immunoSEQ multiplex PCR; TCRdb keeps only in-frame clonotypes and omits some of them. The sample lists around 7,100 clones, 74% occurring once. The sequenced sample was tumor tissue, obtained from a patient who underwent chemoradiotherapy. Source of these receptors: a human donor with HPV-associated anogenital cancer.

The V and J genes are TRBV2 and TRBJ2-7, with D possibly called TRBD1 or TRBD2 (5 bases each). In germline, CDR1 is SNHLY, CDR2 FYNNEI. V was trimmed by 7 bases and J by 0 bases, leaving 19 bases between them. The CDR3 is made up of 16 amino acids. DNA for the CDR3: TGTGCCAGCATCCGTTCTCCCGGGACGGTCTCCTACGAGCAGTACTTC. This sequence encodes CASIRSPGTVSYEQYF.

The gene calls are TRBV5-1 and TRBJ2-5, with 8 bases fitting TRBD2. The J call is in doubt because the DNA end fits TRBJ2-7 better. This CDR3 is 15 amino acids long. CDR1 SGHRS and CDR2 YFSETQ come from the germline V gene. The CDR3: CASSLEGGGPYEQYF. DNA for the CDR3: TGCGCCAGCAGCTTGGAAGGCGGGGGGCCCTACGAGCAGTACTTC.

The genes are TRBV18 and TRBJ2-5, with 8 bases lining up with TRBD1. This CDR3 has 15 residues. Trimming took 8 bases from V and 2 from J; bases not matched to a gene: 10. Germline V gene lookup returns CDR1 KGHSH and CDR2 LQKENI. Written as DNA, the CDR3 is TGTGCCAGCCAACAAGGACAGGGAGGACAAGAGACCCAGTACTTC. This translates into CASQQGQGGQETQYF.

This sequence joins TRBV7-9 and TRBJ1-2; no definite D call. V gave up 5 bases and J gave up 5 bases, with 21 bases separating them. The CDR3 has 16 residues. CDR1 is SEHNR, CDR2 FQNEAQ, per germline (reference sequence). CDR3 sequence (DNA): TGTGCCAGCAGCCAACCGATAAACAGAAAACGTTATGGCTACACCTTC. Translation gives CASSQPINRKRYGYTF.